Described below is a single T cell receptor (beta chain) sequence and its context. What it recognizes is unknown. This entry is derived from a study of cytotoxic CD8 clonotypes in ibrutinib-treated CLL. Study-wide findings and caveats: Clonality grew at ibrutinib response; at progression, it decreased back toward baseline. Clonality measured at baseline exceeded age-matched healthy donors, tracking circulating CD8+ T-cell counts.

Some clones are missing from TCRdb's copy, which holds only in-frame ones; the method was immunoSEQ multiplex PCR. The sample includes some 150,000 clones, roughly 80% of them seen just once. The V end was cut by 6 bases, the J end by 4 bases, with 16 bases between. Germline V gene data show CDR1 as LNHDA and CDR2 as SQIVND (reference sequence). The CDR3 has 15 residues. The rearrangement joins TRBV19 to TRBJ1-5; D is undetermined. This receptor was obtained from a human donor with chronic lymphocytic leukemia. The sample was PBMCs, taken after 12 months of ibrutinib treatment. The CDR3: CASSYTRGSNQPQHF. CDR3 nucleotide sequence: TGTGCCAGTAGCTATACTCGGGGAAGTAATCAGCCCCAGCATTTT. Full variable domain (missing parts from reference TRBV19 and TRBJ1-5): DGGITQSPKYLFRKEGQNVTLSCEQNLNHDAMYWYRQDPGQGLRLIYYSQIVNDFQKGDIAEGYSVSREKKESFPLTVTSAQKNPTAFYLCASSYTRGSNQPQHFGDGTRLSIL.